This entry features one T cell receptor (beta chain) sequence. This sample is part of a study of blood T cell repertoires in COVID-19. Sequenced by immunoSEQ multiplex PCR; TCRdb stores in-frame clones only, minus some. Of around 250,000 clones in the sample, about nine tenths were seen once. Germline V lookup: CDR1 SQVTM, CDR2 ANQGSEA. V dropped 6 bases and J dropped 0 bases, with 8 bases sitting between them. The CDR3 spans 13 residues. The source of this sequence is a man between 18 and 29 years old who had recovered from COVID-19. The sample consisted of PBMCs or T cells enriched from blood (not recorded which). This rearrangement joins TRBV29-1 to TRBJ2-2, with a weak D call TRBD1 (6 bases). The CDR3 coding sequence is TGCAGCGTACGGGACACGAACACCGGGGAGCTGTTTTTT. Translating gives CSVRDTNTGELFF.